This T cell receptor beta chain was sequenced for a study of blood T cell repertoires in COVID-19. From germline, CDR1 is LNHNV and CDR2 YYDKDF (reference sequence). CDR3 size: 14 residues. Trimming took 8 bases from V and 1 from J, leaving 13 bases between them. This table comes from immunoSEQ multiplex PCR, and its TCRdb copy is limited to in-frame clones, with some not included. The sample records a few hundred thousand clones, 80% to 85% being singletons. V usage is TRBV15 and J usage is TRBJ2-3, with unresolved D. Sample: PBMCs or T cells enriched from blood (not recorded which). The sequence derives from a man aged 45-60 years who had recovered from COVID-19. Here the CDR3 DNA reads TGTGCCACCCGTACGGGTAGTGGCACAGATACGCAGTATTTT. It yields the protein CATRTGSGTDTQYF. Full variable domain (missing parts from reference TRBV15 and TRBJ2-3): DAMVIQNPRYQVTQFGKPVTLSCSQTLNHNVMYWYQQKSSQAPKLLFHYYDKDFNNEADTPDNFQSRRPNTSFCFLDIRSPGLGDTAMYLCATRTGSGTDTQYFGPGTRLTVL.